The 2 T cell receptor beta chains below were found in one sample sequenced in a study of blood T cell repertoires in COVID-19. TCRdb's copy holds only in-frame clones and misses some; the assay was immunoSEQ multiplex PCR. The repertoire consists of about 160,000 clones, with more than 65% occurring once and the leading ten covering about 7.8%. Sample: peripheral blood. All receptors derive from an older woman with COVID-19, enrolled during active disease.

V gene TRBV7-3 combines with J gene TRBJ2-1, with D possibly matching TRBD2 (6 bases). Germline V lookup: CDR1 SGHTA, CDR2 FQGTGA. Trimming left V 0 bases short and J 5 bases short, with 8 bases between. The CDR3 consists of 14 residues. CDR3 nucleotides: TGTGCCAGCAGCTTAACGGGGGGTAACAATGAGCAGTTCTTC. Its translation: CASSLTGGNNEQFF.

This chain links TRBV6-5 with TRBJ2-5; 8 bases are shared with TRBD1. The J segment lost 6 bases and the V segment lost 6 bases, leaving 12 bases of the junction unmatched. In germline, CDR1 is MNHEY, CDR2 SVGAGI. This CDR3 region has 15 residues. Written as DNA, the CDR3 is TGTGCCAGCAGCCCGTTACAGGGGGGCGGGAAGACCCAGTACTTC. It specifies CASSPLQGGGKTQYF.